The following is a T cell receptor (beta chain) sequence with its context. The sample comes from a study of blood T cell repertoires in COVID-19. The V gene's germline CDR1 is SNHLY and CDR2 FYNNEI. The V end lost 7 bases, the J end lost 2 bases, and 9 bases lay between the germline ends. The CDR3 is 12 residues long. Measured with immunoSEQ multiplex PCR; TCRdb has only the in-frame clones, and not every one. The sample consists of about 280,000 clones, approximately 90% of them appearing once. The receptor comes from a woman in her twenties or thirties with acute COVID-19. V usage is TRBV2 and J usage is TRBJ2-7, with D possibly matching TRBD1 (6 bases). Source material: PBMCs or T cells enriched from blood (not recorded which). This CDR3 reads CASKGDTYEQYF. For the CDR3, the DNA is TGTGCCAGCAAGGGGGATACCTACGAGCAGTACTTC. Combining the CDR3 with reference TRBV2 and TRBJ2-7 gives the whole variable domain EPEVTQTPSHQVTQMGQEVILRCVPISNHLYFYWYRQILGQKVEFLVSFYNNEISEKSEIFDDQFSVERPDGSNFTLKIRSTKLEDSAMYFCASKGDTYEQYFGPGTRLTVT.